These 31 T cell receptor beta chains were sequenced from one sample in a study of response to subunit inactivated influenza vaccine. TCRdb re-called the RT-PCR reads through MiXCR, storing one row per CDR3 protein. The table records fewer than 700,000 distinct CDR3 sequences, approximately 13% of them present only once. Material: PBMCs from blood, obtained roughly 48 days after vaccination. Source of these receptors: a man aged 45-65 years who received an inactivated influenza vaccine.

This clonotype was seen more than once but under ten times. V usage is TRBV6-1 and J usage is TRBJ2-3; D remains unclear. This CDR3 region has 14 residues. Per germline, CDR1 MNHNS and CDR2 SASEGT. Trimming pared 6 bases from V and 2 bases from J, leaving 12 bases between. In DNA, the CDR3 is TGTGCCAGCAGCAAGACCGGAAACACAGATACGCAGTATTTT. The encoded protein is CASSKTGNTDTQYF.

This clonotype was detected only a few times. This chain uses TRBV20-1 with TRBJ2-1; weak D call: TRBD2 (6 bases). Germline CDR1 DFQATT, CDR2 SNEGSKA (reference sequence). V was pared by 5 bases and J by 4 bases, with 15 bases between. This CDR3 spans 14 amino acids. The CDR3 nucleotides are TGCAGTGCTCCTACAGTCGCGGGGTACAATGAGCAGTTCTTC. This gives the protein CSAPTVAGYNEQFF.

V gene TRBV7-2 combines with J gene TRBJ1-3, with D tentatively TRBD1 (5 bases). Germline V gene lookup returns CDR1 SGHTA and CDR2 FQGNSA. V was pared by 0 bases and J by 5 bases, with 17 bases between. The CDR3 consists of 17 residues. The DNA for the CDR3 is TGTGCCAGCAGCTTAGCAGTATTCCAGGGATCGAGAAACACCATATATTTT. It specifies CASSLAVFQGSRNTIYF.

This clonotype was counted a few times. The rearrangement uses TRBV6-2 or TRBV6-3 and TRBJ1-5; 9 bases align to TRBD1. The CDR3 is 18 amino acids. Germline values: CDR1 MNHEY, CDR2 SVGEGT. The V segment lost 6 bases and the J segment 0 bases; nucleotides outside the gene matches: 12. CDR3 region: CASSYRGLGSYSNQPQHF. CDR3 nucleotide sequence: TGTGCCAGCAGCTACAGGGGGCTAGGGTCATATAGCAATCAGCCCCAGCATTTT.

The chain links TRBV7-3 to TRBJ2-2, with TRBD1 identical over 7 bases. From germline, CDR1 is SGHTA and CDR2 FQGTGA. Trimming took 4 bases from V and 0 from J; bases not matched to a gene: 11. The CDR3 has 18 amino acids. DNA for the CDR3: TGTGCCAGCAGCTCACGACCGACAGGGTGGGCGAACACCGGGGAGCTGTTTTTT. This codes for CASSSRPTGWANTGELFF.

The V call is TRBV7-6, the J call TRBJ2-5; D perhaps matches TRBD2 (7 bases). CDR3 length equals 17 residues. Germline V gene lookup returns CDR1 SGHVS and CDR2 FNYEAQ. V lost 2 bases, J lost 2 bases, and 18 bases lay in between. The CDR3 DNA sequence: TGTGCCAGCAGCTTACTCTTGGCGGGGAGGGGGCAAGAGACCCAGTACTTC. Residues: CASSLLLAGRGQETQYF.

This chain uses TRBV7-2 with TRBJ2-7, with 7 bases aligning to TRBD1. Unmatched junction bases numbered 8, after V lost 5 bases and J lost 4 bases. The germline gives CDR1 SGHTA, CDR2 FQGNSA. This CDR3 contains 14 residues. The CDR3 nucleotides read TGTGCCAGCAGCCCACAGGGGATGGGGTACGAGCAGTACTTC. Protein sequence: CASSPQGMGYEQYF.

This clonotype was recorded a few times. This chain joins TRBV20-1 and TRBJ2-7; 9 positions agree with TRBD1. The CDR3 totals 15 residues. Germline V lookup: CDR1 DFQATT, CDR2 SNEGSKA (reference sequence). V dropped 6 bases and J dropped 3; count of bases not matched to a gene: 12. The CDR3 sequence: CSARPDRGNVYEQYF. CDR3 DNA sequence: TGCAGTGCGCGCCCTGACAGGGGGAACGTCTACGAGCAGTACTTC.

This clonotype was picked up many times. The chain carries TRBV5-1 and TRBJ1-1, with D perhaps matching TRBD1 (5 bases). The CDR3 runs to 15 residues. V was clipped by 2 bases and J by 2 bases, with 13 bases between them. The germline V gene has CDR1 SGHRS and CDR2 YFSETQ. In nucleotides, the CDR3 is TGCGCCAGCAGCTTAAATCAGGGACGTAACACTGAAGCTTTCTTT. This sequence encodes CASSLNQGRNTEAFF.

This chain connects TRBV6-1 to TRBJ1-6, with 7 positions matching TRBD1. This CDR3 comprises 15 residues. Per the germline V gene, CDR1 is MNHNS and CDR2 is SASEGT. Trimming at V came to 6 bases and at J to 9 bases, leaving 11 bases not matched to a gene. This CDR3 is CASRPGWDRFSPLHF. The CDR3 bases are TGTGCCAGCAGGCCCGGTTGGGACAGATTTTCACCCCTCCACTTT.

The chain links TRBV7-9 to TRBJ1-1, with D unclear. CDR3 length: 15 amino acids. Germline CDR1 SEHNR, CDR2 FQNEAQ (reference sequence). The V end was cut by 5 bases, the J end by 4 bases, with 17 bases between. The CDR3 region has the DNA TGTGCCAGCAGCCAGGATGCGGTAGGTGGCACTGAAGCTTTCTTT. It codes for CASSQDAVGGTEAFF.

This clonotype was detected a few times. The V call is TRBV5-4, the J call TRBJ1-3; D may be TRBD1 (5 bases). Per the germline V gene, CDR1 is SGHNT and CDR2 is YYREEE (reference sequence). Trimming cost V 2 bases and J 2 bases, with 23 bases left between them. The CDR3 length is 19 residues. Written as DNA, the CDR3 is TGTGCCAGCAGCTTAGGGGCTAGGGGTTATTCATCTGCTGGAAACACCATATATTTT. It yields the protein CASSLGARGYSSAGNTIYF.

This clonotype was counted only a few times. This chain links TRBV3-1 with TRBJ2-5; 12 nucleotides align to TRBD2. J lost 2 bases, V lost 5 bases, and 12 bases had no gene match. Per germline, CDR1 LGHDT and CDR2 YNNKEL (reference sequence). CDR3 length: 18 amino acids. DNA for the CDR3: TGTGCCAGCAGCTCAACCGGGACTAGCGGGCCATTTCAAGAGACCCAGTACTTC. It codes for CASSSTGTSGPFQETQYF.

Only a few counts were recorded for this clonotype. This chain uses TRBV11-2 with TRBJ2-3; TRBD2 aligns across 8 bases. The V gene's germline CDR1 is SGHAT and CDR2 FQNNGV. This CDR3 region has 17 residues. The V and J ends lost 1 base and 3 bases, in that order; junction bases with no gene match: 9. The CDR3 DNA reads as TGTGCCAGCAGCTTAGTTGGGTTCGCGGGAGGAACAGATACGCAGTATTTT. Its protein is CASSLVGFAGGTDTQYF.

The chain recombines TRBV29-1 with TRBJ1-2, with D unresolved. Germline V lookup: CDR1 SQVTM, CDR2 ANQGSEA. This CDR3 is 12 amino acids long. Between the trimmed V and J ends, which lost 4 bases and 8 bases, there was a span of 14 bases. In nucleotides, the CDR3 is TGCAGCGTTGGGATAACAACCGGGGGCTACACCTTC. Translating it yields CSVGITTGGYTF. The variable domain in full, completed from reference TRBV29-1 and TRBJ1-2, reads SAVISQKPSRDICQRGTSLTIQCQVDSQVTMMFWYRQQPGQSLTLIATANQGSEATYESGFVIDKFPISRPNLTFSTLTVSNMSPEDSSIYLCSVGITTGGYTFGSGTRLTVV.

This clonotype was seen more than once but under ten times. The chain has TRBV5-1 and TRBJ2-7, with TRBD1 matching 8 bases. Per germline, CDR1 SGHRS and CDR2 YFSETQ. The J segment lost 2 bases and the V segment lost 3 bases, leaving 7 bases of the junction unmatched. This CDR3 contains 15 residues. DNA of the CDR3: TGCGCCAGCAGCTCGCGACAGGGGCCAGCCTACGAGCAGTACTTC. It codes for CASSSRQGPAYEQYF.

V and J are TRBV7-9 and TRBJ2-7, with D perhaps TRBD1 or TRBD2 (6 bases each). The CDR3 covers 15 residues. The V end was cut by 1 base, the J end by 2 bases, with 12 bases between. Germline CDR1 is SEHNR and CDR2 is FQNEAQ (reference sequence). Here the CDR3 DNA reads TGTGCCAGCAGCTTAGGGTTCGGGGGCGCCTACGAGCAGTACTTC. Residues: CASSLGFGGAYEQYF. Full variable domain (outside the CDR3, taken from reference TRBV7-9 and TRBJ2-7): DTGVSQNPRHKITKRGQNVTFRCDPISEHNRLYWYRQTLGQGPEFLTYFQNEAQLEKSRLLSDRFSAERPKGSFSTLEIQRTEQGDSAMYLCASSLGFGGAYEQYFGPGTRLTVT.

This clonotype was detected ten times or more. In DNA form, the CDR3 reads TGCGCCAGCAGCTTCAGCGACGGCGTCTCCTACGAGCAGTACTTC. It codes for CASSFSDGVSYEQYF. The chain combines TRBV5-1 with TRBJ2-7; no clear D gene. Trimming left V 2 bases short and J 0 bases short, with 12 bases between. Germline CDR1 SGHRS, CDR2 YFSETQ. The CDR3 length is 15 residues.

This clonotype was recorded a few times. This chain joins TRBV7-9 and TRBJ2-7, with D possibly TRBD2 on 6 matching bases. Trimming cost V 5 bases and J 6 bases, with 20 bases left between them. This CDR3 region has 15 residues. Germline V CDR1 and CDR2: SEHNR, FQNEAQ (reference sequence). The CDR3 DNA sequence: TGTGCCAGCAGCCGCCCGGAGGGTCGACCGGCCGAGCAGTACTTC. Its protein product is CASSRPEGRPAEQYF.

This clonotype turned up a few times. The J gene is TRBJ1-6, the V gene TRBV6-5, with TRBD1 as a possible D gene (5 bases). V was clipped by 0 bases and J by 8 bases, with 11 bases between them. Germline values: CDR1 MNHEY, CDR2 SVGAGI. The CDR3 is made up of 15 amino acids. The DNA for the CDR3 is TGTGCCAGCAGTTACTCAGGACAAACCTATTCACCCCTCCACTTT. Residues: CASSYSGQTYSPLHF.

This clonotype has a count of ten or more. The V call is TRBV5-1, the J call TRBJ2-5; no firm D call. Germline V lookup: CDR1 SGHRS, CDR2 YFSETQ. The length of the CDR3 is 14 residues. V lost 0 bases, J lost 5 bases, and 11 bases lay in between. CDR3 DNA sequence: TGCGCCAGCAGCTTGGCACCTAGTGAGGAGACCCAGTACTTC. Protein: CASSLAPSEETQYF.

This chain uses TRBV12-3 or TRBV12-4 with TRBJ1-2; tentatively, D is TRBD1 (5 bases). This CDR3 has 18 amino acids. Trimming pared 2 bases from V and 1 base from J, leaving 20 bases between. The DNA of the CDR3 is TGTGCCAGCAGTTTAATCTGGGGCTTGGACCGTGATAACTATGGCTACACCTTC. It codes for CASSLIWGLDRDNYGYTF.

J is TRBJ2-7 and V is TRBV12-3 or TRBV12-4, with TRBD2 identical over 7 bases. The CDR3 covers 14 residues. J lost 4 bases, V lost 8 bases, and 11 bases had no gene match. The CDR3 spells CASDPLAENYEQYF. The CDR3 DNA sequence: TGTGCCAGCGATCCCCTAGCGGAAAATTACGAGCAGTACTTC.

The chain combines TRBV6-2 or TRBV6-3 with TRBJ2-1, with D perhaps assigned TRBD1 or TRBD2 (5 bases each). The CDR3 is made up of 17 amino acids. Trimming stripped 4 bases from V and 5 bases from J, with 21 bases between. Per germline, CDR1 MNHEY and CDR2 SVGEGT. The CDR3 bases are TGTGCCAGCAGTTCTTTCGAGGGGCTCACCCAAGACAATGAGCAGTTCTTC. Translation gives CASSSFEGLTQDNEQFF.

This clonotype was recorded at least ten times. The chain links TRBV12-3 or TRBV12-4 to TRBJ1-5; D uncertain. This CDR3 has 14 residues. Trimming took 3 bases from V and 5 from J, leaving 11 bases between them. The DNA of the CDR3 is TGTGCCAGCAGTTTTATGGCAGCCGATCAGCCCCAGCATTTT. Translated: CASSFMAADQPQHF.

The gene calls are TRBV10-3 and TRBJ2-7, with 7 bases lining up with TRBD1. Germline CDR1 ENHRY, CDR2 SYGVKD. This CDR3 spans 14 amino acids. The junction had 8 bases not matched to a gene; V was cut back by 4 bases and J by 5 bases. In DNA, the CDR3 is TGTGCCATCAGTGTGACGACAGGGAGCAACGAGCAGTACTTC. Translation gives CAISVTTGSNEQYF.

This clonotype has ten or more counts. The V and J genes are TRBV6-1 and TRBJ2-3, with TRBD2 matching 7 bases. Germline trimming cut 7 bases from V and 3 bases from J; bases unmatched to any gene: 4. CDR1 is MNHNS, CDR2 SASEGT, per germline. CDR3 length: 13 residues. CDR3 protein: CASKTGGTDTQYF. The DNA for the CDR3 is TGTGCCAGCAAGACGGGGGGAACAGATACGCAGTATTTT.

This chain uses TRBV7-2 with TRBJ2-7; maybe TRBD1 (6 bases). Looked up from germline, CDR1 is SGHTA and CDR2 is FQGNSA. The CDR3 totals 12 residues. The ends were cut back, 1 base at V and 10 bases at J, with 11 bases in the middle. The CDR3 protein is CASSLDRGSQYF. In DNA form, the CDR3 reads TGTGCCAGCAGCTTAGATAGGGGGAGTCAGTACTTC. Drawing the rest from reference TRBV7-2 and TRBJ2-7, the complete variable domain is GAGVSQSPSNKVTEKGKDVELRCDPISGHTALYWYRQSLGQGLEFLIYFQGNSAPDKSGLPSDRFSAERTGGSVSTLTIQRTQQEDSAVYLCASSLDRGSQYFGPGTRLTVT.

The gene calls are TRBV6-2 or TRBV6-3 and TRBJ2-5, with D perhaps matching TRBD1 (5 bases). From germline, CDR1 is MNHEY and CDR2 SVGEGT. The CDR3 has 16 residues. V shed 6 bases and J shed 1 base, with 18 bases lying between them. The CDR3 reads CASRPGHLKFQETQYF. For the CDR3, the DNA is TGTGCCAGCAGACCCGGACACCTCAAATTCCAAGAGACCCAGTACTTC.

This clonotype was seen a handful of times. The chain links TRBV6-5 to TRBJ2-7, with 8 bases fitting TRBD2. After removal of 1 base from V and 0 bases from J, the junction contained 2 bases not matched to a gene. CDR1 MNHEY and CDR2 SVGAGI come from the germline V gene. The length of the CDR3 is 15 residues. CDR3 sequence: CASSYLREASYEQYF. The CDR3 bases are TGTGCCAGCAGTTACTTGCGGGAGGCCTCCTACGAGCAGTACTTC.

This clonotype was observed at least ten times. V and J are TRBV12-3 or TRBV12-4 and TRBJ2-2; no clear D gene. Trimming took off 6 bases at V and 3 bases at J, with 11 bases between the two ends. The CDR3 length is 14 residues. The CDR3 here is CASSSGVDTGELFF. The CDR3 region has the DNA TGTGCCAGCAGCTCAGGCGTGGACACCGGGGAGCTGTTTTTT.